This T cell receptor beta chain was documented in a study of T cell responses to AZD1222 COVID-19 vaccine. Study-level information: Samples with a second dose at about 4 or about 12 weeks were pooled together.

Overall study results and limits: There were repertoire samples only from the period after the peak T cell response. Compared with day 0, the breadth and depth of the Spike-specific TCR repertoire rose significantly after two doses of AZD1222. Possibly, clonal diversity was underestimated; donors were largely white British and included more females.

CDR3 length: 14 residues. The germline V gene has CDR1 LNHDA and CDR2 SQIVND (reference sequence). V shed 5 bases and J shed 4 bases, with 14 bases lying between them. On this clone: Its antigen is still unknown.

TCRdb's table, derived via immunoSEQ multiplex PCR, lists solely in-frame clones and lacks some. This sample has 150,000 to 200,000 clones; 85% to 95% occur once, and the top ten carry roughly 1.4%. The V gene is TRBV19, the J gene TRBJ1-2, with a possible D match to TRBD1 (5 bases). This sample comprised peripheral blood, obtained on day 0 of AZD1222 vaccination. The sequence was obtained from an adult in good health. CDR3 sequence reads: CASSVLRGSYGYTF. The CDR3 DNA reads as TGTGCCAGTAGTGTTCTTAGGGGCAGCTATGGCTACACCTTC. Supplemented by reference TRBV19 and TRBJ1-2, the full variable domain reads DGGITQSPKYLFRKEGQNVTLSCEQNLNHDAMYWYRQDPGQGLRLIYYSQIVNDFQKGDIAEGYSVSREKKESFPLTVTSAQKNPTAFYLCASSVLRGSYGYTFGSGTRLTVV.